What follows are 17 T cell receptor beta chains derived from one specimen sequenced in a study of cytomegalovirus exposure and HLA in healthy donors (dated 2017 in TCRdb). Library prep was done by the immunoSEQ multiplex PCR assay. For the multiplex PCR, a mixture combining 60 forward primers for TCR Vbeta segments and 13 reverse primers for TCR Jbeta segments was used. Imported from immuneACCESS, the table was reduced by TCRdb to in-frame sequences with V and J called. These copies leave out some clones; in studies compared against another copy, an unresolved V gene accounts for under half, and the cause of the remainder is not known. In this sample the table shows 95,000 to 110,000 clones, around 9.1% of which occur a single time. Of the sample, under 6.5% falls within the top ten clones. The specimen was PBMCs. The receptors stem from a middle-aged man in good health and CMV-seropositive.

The rearrangement joins TRBV7-2 to TRBJ1-5; D call uncertain. Germline loops: CDR1 SGHTA, CDR2 FQGNSA. This CDR3 is built from 15 residues. Trimming took 5 bases from V and 0 from J, leaving 11 bases between them. Here the CDR3 DNA reads TGTGCCAGCAGCCGACTGTCACTTAGCAATCAGCCCCAGCATTTT. Translating it yields CASSRLSLSNQPQHF.

This clone was seen more than once but under ten times. This chain connects TRBV15 to TRBJ1-3; 10 nucleotides align to TRBD1. The germline V gene has CDR1 LNHNV and CDR2 YYDKDF (reference sequence). The CDR3 runs to 14 residues. Losses at the gene ends were 5 bases for V and 6 bases for J; bases not matched to a gene: 4. The CDR3 sequence is CATSRDRGVNTIYF. In nucleotides, the CDR3 is TGTGCCACCAGCCGGGACAGGGGAGTAAACACCATATATTTT.

The table lists this clone with a few counts. The chain links TRBV29-1 to TRBJ2-5; TRBD2 agrees at 7 bases. The CDR3 runs 16 residues. V was clipped by 3 bases and J by 5 bases; unmatched bases: 15. Looked up from germline, CDR1 is SQVTM and CDR2 is ANQGSEA. The CDR3 spells CSVEAGLREARETQYF. The CDR3 DNA sequence: TGCAGCGTTGAGGCGGGGCTACGGGAGGCGCGGGAGACCCAGTACTTC.

The chain has TRBV14 and TRBJ1-5; 12 positions match TRBD1. The trim removed 2 bases at V and 2 bases at J, leaving 4 bases unmatched. Germline assignment: CDR1 SGHDN and CDR2 FVKESK. There are 17 residues in the CDR3. The CDR3: CASSQPGQGARNQPQHF. The CDR3 nucleotides read TGTGCCAGCAGCCAACCGGGACAGGGGGCGCGCAATCAGCCCCAGCATTTT.

The chain recombines TRBV6-5 with TRBJ1-1; possible D gene TRBD1, 6 bases. Germline values: CDR1 MNHEY, CDR2 SVGAGI. The CDR3 is made up of 15 amino acids. The V and J ends lost 6 bases and 0 bases respectively, with 14 bases between them. The CDR3 DNA sequence: TGTGCCAGCAGCCGGTGGACAGCCATGAACACTGAAGCTTTCTTT. Protein product: CASSRWTAMNTEAFF.

This clone was seen only a few times. The rearrangement uses TRBV6-6 and TRBJ1-3; the match to TRBD1 covers 9 bases. J gave up 4 bases and V 4 bases, and 5 bases lay outside the gene matches. This CDR3 is built from 15 residues. Germline V gives CDR1 MNHNY, CDR2 SVGAGI (reference sequence). CDR3 amino acids: CASSFGTGRGNTIYF. The CDR3 nucleotides are TGTGCCAGCAGTTTTGGGACAGGGAGAGGAAACACCATATATTTT.

This clone was counted many times. The V call is TRBV4-2, the J call TRBJ2-3; 7 positions agree with TRBD2. The trim removed 1 base at V and 6 bases at J, leaving 7 bases unmatched. The CDR3 extends over 15 amino acids. Per germline, CDR1 LGHNA and CDR2 YNFKEQ. The CDR3 DNA is TGTGCCAGCAGCCAAGGGGATGCGGGAGCGGATACGCAGTATTTT. It translates to CASSQGDAGADTQYF.

V and J are TRBV4-1 and TRBJ2-5; the match to TRBD2 covers 15 bases. The CDR3 totals 18 residues. Germline trimming cut 4 bases from V and 5 bases from J; bases unmatched to any gene: 11. From germline, CDR1 is MGHRA and CDR2 YSYEKL. The CDR3, as DNA: TGCGCCAGCAGCCTAGGACTAGCGGGAGGGCCGGGGGAGGAGACCCAGTACTTC. Amino acids: CASSLGLAGGPGEETQYF.

The CDR3 region is CASSSNRGQGVGYTF. In nucleotides, the CDR3 is TGTGCCAGCAGCTCAAATAGGGGACAGGGAGTAGGCTACACCTTC. This chain joins TRBV7-2 and TRBJ1-2; 9 bases fit TRBD1. J lost 8 bases, V lost 4 bases, and 11 bases had no gene match. The CDR3 is 15 residues long. The germline CDR1 and CDR2 sequences are SGHTA and FQGNSA.

This chain uses TRBV27 with TRBJ2-1; D might be TRBD1 (7 bases). Germline V CDR1 and CDR2: MNHEY, SMNVEV (reference sequence). V was pared by 4 bases and J by 10 bases, with 20 bases between. The CDR3 contains 15 residues. The CDR3 loop is CASSSRRDRNREQFF. Here the CDR3 DNA reads TGTGCCAGCAGTTCAAGGCGGGACAGAAATAGGGAGCAGTTCTTC.

The chain links TRBV7-9 to TRBJ2-7, with 13 positions matching TRBD2. There are 15 residues in the CDR3. The junction had 4 bases not matched to a gene; V was cut back by 5 bases and J by 3 bases. Germline CDR1 reads SEHNR; CDR2 reads FQNEAQ (reference sequence). CDR3 in DNA: TGTGCCAGCAGCCTGTGGACTAGCGGGAGCTACGAGCAGTACTTC. The encoded protein is CASSLWTSGSYEQYF.

In this sample, this clone turned up a few times. The CDR3 loop is CASSDPTSGGDSDTQYF. CDR3 coding DNA: TGTGCCAGCAGTGATCCGACTAGCGGGGGGGACTCAGATACGCAGTATTTT. The chain has TRBV25-1 and TRBJ2-3, with 14 bases identical to TRBD2. The CDR3 contains 17 residues. From germline, CDR1 is MGHDK and CDR2 SYGVNS. V shed 3 bases, J shed 4 bases, and the junction held 6 bases outside the gene matches. Combining the CDR3 with reference TRBV25-1 and TRBJ2-3 gives the whole variable domain EADIYQTPRYLVIGTGKKITLECSQTMGHDKMYWYQQDPGMELHLIHYSYGVNSTEKGDLSSESTVSRIRTEHFPLTLESARPSHTSQYLCASSDPTSGGDSDTQYFGPGTRLTVL.

The rearrangement uses TRBV5-1 and TRBJ2-5; possibly TRBD2 for D (6 bases). Germline CDR1 reads SGHRS; CDR2 reads YFSETQ. This CDR3 spans 12 amino acids. Deletions cut 0 bases from V and 9 bases from J, with 9 bases between. The CDR3 sequence is CASSLAGEAQYF. The DNA for the CDR3 is TGCGCCAGCAGCTTGGCTGGGGAGGCCCAGTACTTC.

The chain joins TRBV7-6 to TRBJ2-7; 13 nucleotides line up with TRBD2. The CDR3 runs to 15 residues. The V segment lost 5 bases and the J segment 3 bases; nucleotides outside the gene matches: 4. Germline CDR1 and CDR2: SGHVS and FNYEAQ. CDR3 sequence (DNA): TGTGCCAGCAGCAAAGGACTAGCGGGAGTCTACGAGCAGTACTTC. It translates to CASSKGLAGVYEQYF.

The rearrangement uses TRBV28 and TRBJ1-6; possible D gene TRBD1, 5 bases. In germline, CDR1 is MDHEN, CDR2 SYDVKM. CDR3 length equals 12 residues. The ends were cut back, 6 bases at V and 9 bases at J, with 9 bases in the middle. CDR3 nucleotide sequence: TGTGCCAGCAGAGACAGAGTTTCACCCCTCCACTTT. As protein: CASRDRVSPLHF.

In its sample, this clone was seen many times. The chain couples TRBV6-1 to TRBJ2-5, with TRBD1 matching 8 bases. Germline assignment: CDR1 MNHNS and CDR2 SASEGT. The CDR3 loop spans 12 amino acids. Trimming cost V 6 bases and J 5 bases; bases outside gene matches: 2. CDR3 protein: CASSWTGETQYF. CDR3 sequence (DNA): TGTGCCAGCAGCTGGACAGGGGAGACCCAGTACTTC.

Only a few counts were recorded for this clone. This chain uses TRBV10-2 with TRBJ1-3; D not certain. With 0 bases removed from V and 4 bases from J, the gap between germline ends came to 7 bases. The CDR3 runs to 14 residues. Germline V gene data show CDR1 as WSHSY and CDR2 as SAAADI. The CDR3 here is CASSESLRGNTIYF. The CDR3 DNA reads as TGCGCCAGCAGTGAGTCACTAAGGGGAAACACCATATATTTT.